The subject of this entry is one TCR beta chain. These data originate in a study of T cell changes during pregnancy in multiple sclerosis. Sequencing used immunoSEQ multiplex PCR; TCRdb keeps in-frame clones, though not all of them. The repertoire holds around 71,000 clones, with about 92% as singletons. From germline, CDR1 is WSHSY and CDR2 SAAADI. This CDR3 spans 15 amino acids. Losses at the gene ends were 7 bases for V and 6 bases for J; bases not matched to a gene: 10. The rearrangement uses TRBV10-2 and TRBJ2-1; 9 bases agree with TRBD2. Source: peripheral blood, taken in the third trimester of pregnancy. The TCR sequence derives from a female donor with multiple sclerosis, enrolled in a pregnancy study. DNA for the CDR3: TGCGCCAGCACCCCTAGCGGGACTGCACCCAATGAGCAGTTCTTC. Translating it yields CASTPSGTAPNEQFF.